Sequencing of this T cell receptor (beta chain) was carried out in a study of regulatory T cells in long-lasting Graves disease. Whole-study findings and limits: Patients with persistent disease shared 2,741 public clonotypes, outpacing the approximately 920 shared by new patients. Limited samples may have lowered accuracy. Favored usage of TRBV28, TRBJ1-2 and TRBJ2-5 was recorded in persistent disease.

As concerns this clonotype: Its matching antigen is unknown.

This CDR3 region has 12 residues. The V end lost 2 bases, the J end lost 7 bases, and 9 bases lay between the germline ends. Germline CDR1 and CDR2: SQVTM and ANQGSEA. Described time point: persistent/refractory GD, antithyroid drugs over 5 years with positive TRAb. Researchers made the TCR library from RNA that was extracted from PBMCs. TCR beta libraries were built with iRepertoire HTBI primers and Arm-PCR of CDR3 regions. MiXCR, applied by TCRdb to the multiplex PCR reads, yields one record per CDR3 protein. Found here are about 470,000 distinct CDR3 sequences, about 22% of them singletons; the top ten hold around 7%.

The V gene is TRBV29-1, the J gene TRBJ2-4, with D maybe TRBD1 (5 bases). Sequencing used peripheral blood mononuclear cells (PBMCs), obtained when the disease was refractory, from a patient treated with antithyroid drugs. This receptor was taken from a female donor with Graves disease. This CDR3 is CSVEQGLNIQYF. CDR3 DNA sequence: TGCAGCGTTGAACAGGGATTGAACATTCAGTACTTC.